This passage covers 30 T cell receptor beta chains from one sample sequenced in a study of blood T cell repertoires in COVID-19. The data were produced by immunoSEQ multiplex PCR, yet TCRdb's version contains in-frame clones alone and is incomplete. The table has over 130,000 clones, roughly 76% seen once. The sample consisted of peripheral blood. The receptor source for this set is a woman in her forties or fifties with active or convalescent COVID-19.

This sequence joins TRBV10-3 and TRBJ2-1, with 8 bases fitting TRBD2. The V gene end was trimmed by 11 bases and the J gene end by 1 base; junction bases not matched to a gene: 7. From germline, CDR1 is ENHRY and CDR2 SYGVKD. The CDR3 totals 14 residues. CDR3 protein: CAVSKRESYNEQFF. CDR3 coding DNA: TGTGCCGTATCCAAGCGGGAGTCCTACAATGAGCAGTTCTTC.

The chain has TRBV7-2 and TRBJ1-5, with D maybe TRBD1 (5 bases). Germline lookup yields CDR1 SGHTA and CDR2 FQGNSA. The length of the CDR3 is 17 residues. V was trimmed by 5 bases and J by 1 base, leaving 18 bases between them. The CDR3, as DNA: TGTGCCAGCAGCCGGTTTCGGTCGGCAGGGAGCAATCAGCCCCAGCATTTT. It encodes CASSRFRSAGSNQPQHF.

The chain uses TRBV7-3 and TRBJ2-7; perhaps TRBD1 as D (7 bases). Trimming took 2 bases from V and 5 from J, leaving 10 bases between them. Germline V CDR1 and CDR2: SGHTA, FQGTGA. The CDR3 is 13 amino acids. The CDR3 loop is CASSLDREDEQYF. For the CDR3, the DNA is TGTGCCAGCAGCTTAGACAGGGAGGACGAGCAGTACTTC.

This clone has more than one count but fewer than ten. The chain couples TRBV13 to TRBJ1-6; D is perhaps TRBD1 (5 bases). Germline values: CDR1 PRHDT, CDR2 FYEKMQ (reference sequence). Trimming cost V 8 bases and J 6 bases, with 23 bases left between them. This CDR3 has 17 amino acids. The CDR3: CASPLIGDLRFNSPLHF. The DNA of the CDR3 is TGTGCCAGCCCCTTAATTGGGGACTTGAGGTTTAATTCACCCCTCCACTTT.

The V call is TRBV19, the J call TRBJ2-7; no firm D call. The CDR3 covers 12 residues. In germline, CDR1 is LNHDA, CDR2 SQIVND (reference sequence). Trimming removed 9 bases from V and 5 bases from J, with 14 bases in between. Here the CDR3 reads CASQAKVHEQYF. CDR3 bases: TGTGCCAGCCAGGCAAAGGTCCACGAGCAGTACTTC. The whole variable domain, remainder taken from reference TRBV19 and TRBJ2-7, is DGGITQSPKYLFRKEGQNVTLSCEQNLNHDAMYWYRQDPGQGLRLIYYSQIVNDFQKGDIAEGYSVSREKKESFPLTVTSAQKNPTAFYLCASQAKVHEQYFGPGTRLTVT.

The chain is built from TRBV28 and TRBJ2-7; 10 bases map to TRBD2. The trim removed 5 bases at V and 0 bases at J, leaving 4 bases unmatched. The CDR3 has 15 residues. Germline-derived CDR1 and CDR2 are MDHEN and SYDVKM. The CDR3 loop reads CASSPRLAGSYEQYF. CDR3 coding DNA: TGTGCCAGCAGTCCCCGACTAGCGGGCTCCTACGAGCAGTACTTC.

The genes are TRBV19 and TRBJ1-3, with 8 bases identical to TRBD1. J was trimmed by 3 bases and V by 7 bases; bases with no gene match: 5. The length of the CDR3 is 14 residues. CDR1 is LNHDA, CDR2 SQIVND, per germline (reference sequence). The CDR3 nucleotides read TGTGCCAGTACCTCACAGGGGGATGGAAACACCATATATTTT. Encoded protein: CASTSQGDGNTIYF.

This clone showed up just once. The chain couples TRBV19 to TRBJ2-6, with 9 bases matching TRBD1. V shed 5 bases and J 0 bases; nucleotides not matched to a gene: 5. The CDR3 contains 17 residues. Germline-derived CDR1 and CDR2 are LNHDA and SQIVND (reference sequence). The DNA for the CDR3 is TGTGCCAGTAGTCTAGGGACAGGGCGCTCTGGGGCCAACGTCCTGACTTTC. Its translation is CASSLGTGRSGANVLTF.

The gene calls are TRBV6-5 and TRBJ1-3; D gene unclear. The CDR3 loop spans 13 amino acids. V was shortened by 6 bases and J by 2 bases, with 8 bases between the two germline ends. Germline V gives CDR1 MNHEY, CDR2 SVGAGI. In DNA form, the CDR3 reads TGTGCCAGCAGACTGACTGCTGGAAACACCATATATTTT. This translates into CASRLTAGNTIYF.

This clone occurred a few times. The chain is built from TRBV21-1 and TRBJ2-4; TRBD1, the table's D call, lacks a check against the DNA. TRBV21-1 is classified as a pseudogene. This CDR3 region has 15 residues. CDR3 residues: CASSKGTGGQNIQYF. CDR3 nucleotide sequence: TGTGCCAGCAGCAAAGGGACAGGGGGCCAAAACATTCAGTACTTC.

The chain recombines TRBV18 with TRBJ2-5; possible D gene TRBD2, 6 bases. Trimming removed 6 bases from V and 1 base from J, with 21 bases in between. The CDR3 totals 17 residues. Looked up from germline, CDR1 is KGHSH and CDR2 is LQKENI. CDR3 region: CASSRGIQQVAQETQYF. CDR3 nucleotide sequence: TGTGCCAGCTCCCGCGGGATACAACAGGTTGCCCAAGAGACCCAGTACTTC. The full variable domain, its missing parts supplied by reference TRBV18 and TRBJ2-5, is NAGVMQNPRHLVRRRGQEARLRCSPMKGHSHVYWYRQLPEEGLKFMVYLQKENIIDESGMPKERFSAEFPKEGPSILRIQQVVRGDSAAYFCASSRGIQQVAQETQYFGPGTRLLVL.

The chain has TRBV6-5 and TRBJ2-1; D is ambiguous. Germline lookup yields CDR1 MNHEY and CDR2 SVGAGI. This CDR3 contains 14 residues. The germline V and J ends were trimmed by 10 bases and 3 bases, with 16 bases remaining between them. For the CDR3, the DNA is TGTGCCACAGGATCTGTGATTGTCTACAATGAGCAGTTCTTC. Translated, it gives CATGSVIVYNEQFF.

The chain has TRBV7-2 and TRBJ2-7; D is possibly TRBD1 (7 bases). V was pared by 5 bases and J by 5 bases, with 13 bases between. Germline-derived CDR1 and CDR2 are SGHTA and FQGNSA. This CDR3 has 13 residues. The CDR3 here is CASSLRGDHEQYF. DNA for the CDR3: TGTGCCAGCAGCCTCAGGGGGGACCACGAGCAGTACTTC.

CDR3 in amino acids: CAISAGQGAHNEQFF. CDR3 bases: TGTGCCATCAGCGCCGGACAGGGGGCGCACAATGAGCAGTTCTTC. The chain has TRBV10-3 and TRBJ2-1; 11 nucleotides agree with TRBD1. The CDR3 sequence is 15 residues long. V was clipped by 6 bases and J by 5 bases; unmatched bases: 6. Germline lookup yields CDR1 ENHRY and CDR2 SYGVKD.

This clone has just one count. The gene calls are TRBV19 and TRBJ1-4; no reliable D call. The CDR3 covers 14 residues. The germline V and J ends were trimmed by 5 bases and 0 bases, with 7 bases remaining between them. The germline V gene encodes CDR1 LNHDA and CDR2 SQIVND (reference sequence). The CDR3 loop is CASSDTATNEKLFF. DNA for the CDR3: TGTGCCAGTAGTGACACAGCAACTAATGAAAAACTGTTTTTT.

The chain couples TRBV6-2 or TRBV6-3 to TRBJ2-7, with 11 positions matching TRBD2. Germline values: CDR1 MNHEY, CDR2 SVGEGT. The CDR3 contains 17 residues. The V gene end was trimmed by 0 bases and the J gene end by 1 base; junction bases not matched to a gene: 5. The CDR3 DNA reads TGTGCCAGCAGTTACTCGGTAGCGGGGGGGCTATCCTACGAGCAGTACTTC. This gives the protein CASSYSVAGGLSYEQYF.

The rearrangement links TRBV7-3 to TRBJ1-1; D may be TRBD1 (6 bases). The CDR3 loop spans 16 amino acids. V was trimmed by 3 bases and J by 5 bases, leaving 19 bases between them. Germline V lookup: CDR1 SGHTA, CDR2 FQGTGA. CDR3 sequence: CASSLYAQGKGTEAFF. The DNA for the CDR3 is TGTGCCAGCAGCTTGTACGCCCAGGGGAAAGGGACTGAAGCTTTCTTT.

The chain recombines TRBV18 with TRBJ1-1, with D possibly matching TRBD1 (5 bases). V lost 2 bases, J lost 5 bases, and 18 bases lay in between. The CDR3 has 16 amino acids. Germline V gives CDR1 KGHSH, CDR2 LQKENI. The CDR3 DNA reads TGTGCCAGCTCACCATCGGGGGTTTCCCTGGGGACTGAAGCTTTCTTT. Translation gives CASSPSGVSLGTEAFF.

A few counts support this clone. The gene calls are TRBV6-6 and TRBJ2-1; tentatively, D is TRBD1 (6 bases). Germline V gene lookup returns CDR1 MNHNY and CDR2 SVGAGI (reference sequence). The CDR3 has 16 residues. V was cut by 5 bases and J by 0 bases, with 14 bases left in between. CDR3 nucleotides: TGTGCCAGCAGTCGACGACAGGCAAGCTCCTACAATGAGCAGTTCTTC. Protein product: CASSRRQASSYNEQFF.

V usage is TRBV7-6 and J usage is TRBJ2-3; possibly TRBD1 for D (5 bases). CDR1 and CDR2 from the germline V gene are SGHVS and FNYEAQ. V was cut by 4 bases and J by 7 bases, with 24 bases left in between. The CDR3 has 17 residues. CDR3 sequence (DNA): TGTGCCAGCAGCTCCAGGGATGGCTCGAGTTTCGTATATACGCAGTATTTT. This sequence encodes CASSSRDGSSFVYTQYF.

The CDR3 DNA reads as TGTGCCAGCATTGGTAGCGGGGCCTACGAGCAGTACTTC. It translates to CASIGSGAYEQYF. The J gene is TRBJ2-7, the V gene TRBV6-5; 8 bases agree with TRBD2. The CDR3 runs to 13 residues. Germline V CDR1 and CDR2: MNHEY, SVGAGI. The V gene end was trimmed by 7 bases and the J gene end by 2 bases; junction bases not matched to a gene: 4.

The chain recombines TRBV19 with TRBJ2-3; D call uncertain. V was shortened by 0 bases and J by 3 bases, with 19 bases between the two germline ends. Germline V gene lookup returns CDR1 LNHDA and CDR2 SQIVND (reference sequence). This CDR3 has 18 amino acids. The CDR3, as DNA: TGTGCCAGTAGTATAGATCCGTTTAGACAAGCAGGTACAGATACGCAGTATTTT. This sequence encodes CASSIDPFRQAGTDTQYF. The full variable domain, its missing parts supplied by reference TRBV19 and TRBJ2-3, is DGGITQSPKYLFRKEGQNVTLSCEQNLNHDAMYWYRQDPGQGLRLIYYSQIVNDFQKGDIAEGYSVSREKKESFPLTVTSAQKNPTAFYLCASSIDPFRQAGTDTQYFGPGTRLTVL.

The chain uses TRBV12-2 and TRBJ1-1; TRBD1 is the table's D call, not checked against the DNA. TRBV12-2 is termed a pseudogene. This CDR3 region has 14 residues. CDR3: CASRLGPRGTEAFF. CDR3 DNA: TGTGCAAGTCGCTTAGGTCCCAGGGGCACTGAAGCTTTCTTT.

The chain carries TRBV30 and TRBJ2-6; TRBD1 matches 7 bases. The J segment lost 0 bases and the V segment lost 2 bases, leaving 13 bases of the junction unmatched. The CDR3 consists of 19 residues. Germline V gene sequence: CDR1 GTSNPN, CDR2 SVGIG (reference sequence). This CDR3 is CAWSPYRGDLFSGANVLTF. The CDR3 DNA reads as TGTGCCTGGAGTCCCTACAGGGGCGATCTCTTCTCTGGGGCCAACGTCCTGACTTTC. Based on the CDR3 plus reference TRBV30 and TRBJ2-6, the full variable domain is SQTIHQWPATLVQPVGSPLSLECTVEGTSNPNLYWYRQAAGRGLQLLFYSVGIGQISSEVPQNLSASRPQDRQFILSSKKLLLSDSGFYLCAWSPYRGDLFSGANVLTFGAGSRLTVL.

J is TRBJ2-2 and V is TRBV7-3, with 8 bases identical to TRBD1. Germline CDR1 is SGHTA and CDR2 is FQGTGA. There are 14 residues in the CDR3. Losses at the gene ends were 4 bases for V and 10 bases for J; bases not matched to a gene: 8. The CDR3 nucleotides read TGTGCCAGCAGCTCTACCGGACAGGGCGAGGAGCTGTTTTTT. It encodes CASSSTGQGEELFF. Complete variable domain (other parts from reference TRBV7-3 and TRBJ2-2): GAGVSQTPSNKVTEKGKYVELRCDPISGHTALYWYRQSLGQGPEFLIYFQGTGAADDSGLPNDRFFAVRPEGSVSTLKIQRTERGDSAVYLCASSSTGQGEELFFGEGSRLTVL.

Only a few counts were recorded for this clone. The chain has TRBV19 and TRBJ1-5; no definite D call. Per germline, CDR1 LNHDA and CDR2 SQIVND (reference sequence). The CDR3 extends over 15 amino acids. The germline V and J ends were trimmed by 5 bases and 4 bases, with 15 bases remaining between them. The CDR3 region is CASSPAGGLNQPQHF. CDR3 in DNA: TGTGCCAGTAGTCCCGCTGGAGGGCTGAATCAGCCCCAGCATTTT.

J is TRBJ1-6 and V is TRBV5-1; 9 bases match TRBD1. The CDR3 is 16 amino acids. Germline CDR1 SGHRS, CDR2 YFSETQ. V gave up 1 base and J gave up 5 bases; unmatched junction bases: 4. In DNA, the CDR3 is TGCGCCAGCAGCTTGTCACAGGGGGCCAATAATTCACCCCTCCACTTT. As protein: CASSLSQGANNSPLHF.

The chain uses TRBV9 and TRBJ2-1; 14 nucleotides agree with TRBD2. CDR3 length: 16 residues. Germline CDR1 is SGDLS and CDR2 is YYNGEE. V lost 6 bases and J lost 4; bases outside the gene matches: 6. This CDR3 reads CASTEGTSGSYNEQFF. CDR3 nucleotide sequence: TGTGCCAGCACCGAGGGGACTAGCGGGAGTTACAATGAGCAGTTCTTC.

The CDR3 DNA reads TGTGCCAGCAGCTTAGCAGGGGGGGACGGAACGTGGCCCCAGCATTTT. Translation: CASSLAGGDGTWPQHF. J is TRBJ1-5 and V is TRBV7-2; possibly TRBD1 for D (6 bases). V was clipped by 0 bases and J by 9 bases, with 18 bases between them. CDR1 SGHTA and CDR2 FQGNSA come from the germline V gene. This CDR3 is 16 amino acids long. Full variable domain (remainder filled in from reference TRBV7-2 and TRBJ1-5): GAGVSQSPSNKVTEKGKDVELRCDPISGHTALYWYRQSLGQGLEFLIYFQGNSAPDKSGLPSDRFSAERTGGSVSTLTIQRTQQEDSAVYLCASSLAGGDGTWPQHFGDGTRLSIL.

The V and J genes are TRBV19 and TRBJ1-2; D unresolved. The germline CDR1 and CDR2 sequences are LNHDA and SQIVND (reference sequence). Trimming took off 7 bases at V and 5 bases at J, with 14 bases between the two ends. CDR3 length: 13 amino acids. CDR3 DNA sequence: TGTGCCAGTACCGGCCGGTCGGGGTATGGCTACACCTTC. Translating it yields CASTGRSGYGYTF.